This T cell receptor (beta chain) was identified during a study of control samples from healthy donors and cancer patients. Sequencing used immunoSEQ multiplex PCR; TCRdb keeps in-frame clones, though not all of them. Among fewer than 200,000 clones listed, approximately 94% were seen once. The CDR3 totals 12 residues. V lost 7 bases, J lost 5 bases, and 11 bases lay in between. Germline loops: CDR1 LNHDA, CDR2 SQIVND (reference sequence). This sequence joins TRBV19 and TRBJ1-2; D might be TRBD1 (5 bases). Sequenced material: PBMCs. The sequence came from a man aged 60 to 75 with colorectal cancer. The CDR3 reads CASTTGRYGYTF. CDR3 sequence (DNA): TGTGCCAGTACCACGGGACGATATGGCTACACCTTC. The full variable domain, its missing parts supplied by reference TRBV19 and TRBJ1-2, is DGGITQSPKYLFRKEGQNVTLSCEQNLNHDAMYWYRQDPGQGLRLIYYSQIVNDFQKGDIAEGYSVSREKKESFPLTVTSAQKNPTAFYLCASTTGRYGYTFGSGTRLTVV.